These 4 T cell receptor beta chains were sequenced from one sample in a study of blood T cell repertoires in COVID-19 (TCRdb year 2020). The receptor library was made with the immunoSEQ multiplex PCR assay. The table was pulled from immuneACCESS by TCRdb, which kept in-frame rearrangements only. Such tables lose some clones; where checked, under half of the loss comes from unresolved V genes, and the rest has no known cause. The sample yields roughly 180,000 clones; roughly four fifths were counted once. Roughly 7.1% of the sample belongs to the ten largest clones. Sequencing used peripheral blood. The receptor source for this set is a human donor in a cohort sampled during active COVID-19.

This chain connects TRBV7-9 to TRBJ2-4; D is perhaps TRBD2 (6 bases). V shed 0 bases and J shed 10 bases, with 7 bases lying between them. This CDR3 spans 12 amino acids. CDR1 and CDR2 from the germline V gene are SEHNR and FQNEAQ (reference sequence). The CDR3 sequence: CASSLAGGIQYF. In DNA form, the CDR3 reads TGTGCCAGCAGCTTAGCTGGAGGGATTCAGTACTTC.

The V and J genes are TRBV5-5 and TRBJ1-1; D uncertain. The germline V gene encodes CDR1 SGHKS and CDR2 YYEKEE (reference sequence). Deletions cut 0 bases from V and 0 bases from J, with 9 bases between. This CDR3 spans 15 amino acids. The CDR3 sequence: CASSLALALNTEAFF. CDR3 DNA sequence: TGTGCCAGCAGCTTGGCTCTGGCCCTGAACACTGAAGCTTTCTTT.

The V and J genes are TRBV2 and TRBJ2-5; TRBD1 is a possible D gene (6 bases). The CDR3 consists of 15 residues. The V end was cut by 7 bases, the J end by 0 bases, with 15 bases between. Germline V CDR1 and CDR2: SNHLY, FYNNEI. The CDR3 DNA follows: TGTGCCAGCAATTACTTTTGGGACAACCAAGAGACCCAGTACTTC. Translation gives CASNYFWDNQETQYF.

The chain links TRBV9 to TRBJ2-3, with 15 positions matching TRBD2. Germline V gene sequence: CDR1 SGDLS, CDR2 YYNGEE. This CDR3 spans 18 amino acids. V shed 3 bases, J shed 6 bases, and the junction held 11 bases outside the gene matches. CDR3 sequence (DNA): TGTGCCAGCAGCGCTCGGACTAGCGGGGGGGCCCAAAAGGATACGCAGTATTTT. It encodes CASSARTSGGAQKDTQYF.